This T cell receptor (beta chain) was profiled in a study of graft-versus-host responses after intestinal transplantation. Assay: immunoSEQ multiplex PCR; the TCRdb copy retains only in-frame clones and omits some. This repertoire shows about 20,000 clones, about nine tenths found once; its top ten account for roughly 51%. V was clipped by 3 bases and J by 6 bases, with 18 bases between them. The V gene's germline CDR1 is LNHDA and CDR2 SQIVND (reference sequence). This CDR3 spans 15 amino acids. V is TRBV19 and J is TRBJ2-7, with TRBD2 as a possible D gene (5 bases). The sequence was collected from a human patient who received an intestinal transplant, so some T cells may come from the graft donor. Here the sequenced sample was bone marrow, taken around 120 days after transplant. The CDR3 reads CASSIWRAHPREQYF. DNA of the CDR3: TGTGCCAGTAGTATCTGGCGGGCCCATCCACGCGAGCAGTACTTC.